The clone carrying this TCR beta chain has only a few counts. The antigen remains unidentified. These data originate in a study of identical twins. Study-level points and caveats: Weaker excess sharing between twins was seen in beta out-of-frame sequences. Cross-sectional statistics underpinned the conclusions; the same donors were not followed.

Per germline, CDR1 MDHEN and CDR2 SYDVKM. The CDR3 spans 16 residues. V shed 2 bases and J shed 0 bases, with 12 bases lying between them. TCRdb analysed the 5' RACE reads with MiXCR anew, one entry per CDR3 protein. The sample lists about 690,000 distinct CDR3 sequences; 5.5% to 7.5% were seen once. The sample consisted of naive T cells sorted from blood. The chain links TRBV28 to TRBJ2-3; D remains unclear. The origin of this receptor is a man younger than 35 in good health. The CDR3 loop is CASSLGLSTSTDTQYF. DNA of the CDR3: TGTGCCAGCAGTTTAGGCCTTTCCACTAGCACAGATACGCAGTATTTT. Filled out from reference TRBV28 and TRBJ2-3, the complete variable domain reads DVKVTQSSRYLVKRTGEKVFLECVQDMDHENMFWYRQDPGLGLRLIYFSYDVKMKEKGDIPEGYSVSREKKERFSLILESASTNQTSMYLCASSLGLSTSTDTQYFGPGTRLTVL.